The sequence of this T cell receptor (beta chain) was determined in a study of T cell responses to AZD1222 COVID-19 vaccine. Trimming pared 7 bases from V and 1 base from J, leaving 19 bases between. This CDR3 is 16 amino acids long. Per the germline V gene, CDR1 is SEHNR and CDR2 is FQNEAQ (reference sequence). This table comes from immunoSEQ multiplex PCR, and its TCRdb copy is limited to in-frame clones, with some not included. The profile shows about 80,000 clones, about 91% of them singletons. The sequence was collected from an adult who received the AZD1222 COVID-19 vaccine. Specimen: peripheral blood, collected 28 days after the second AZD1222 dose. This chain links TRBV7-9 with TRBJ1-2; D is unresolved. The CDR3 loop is CASTLIHQVNNYGYTF. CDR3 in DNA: TGTGCCAGCACCCTAATTCATCAAGTGAATAACTATGGCTACACCTTC.